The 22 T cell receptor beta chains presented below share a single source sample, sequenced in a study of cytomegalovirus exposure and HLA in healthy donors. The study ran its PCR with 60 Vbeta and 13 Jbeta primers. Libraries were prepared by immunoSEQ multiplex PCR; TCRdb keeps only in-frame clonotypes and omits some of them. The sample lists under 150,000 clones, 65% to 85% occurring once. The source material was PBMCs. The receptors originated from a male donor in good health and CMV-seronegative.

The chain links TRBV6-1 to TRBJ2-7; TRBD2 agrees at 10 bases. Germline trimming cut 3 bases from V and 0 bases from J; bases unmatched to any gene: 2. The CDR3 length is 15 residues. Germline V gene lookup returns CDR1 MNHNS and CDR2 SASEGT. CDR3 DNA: TGTGCCAGCAGTGAGGGGACTAGCGCCTCCTACGAGCAGTACTTC. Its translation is CASSEGTSASYEQYF.

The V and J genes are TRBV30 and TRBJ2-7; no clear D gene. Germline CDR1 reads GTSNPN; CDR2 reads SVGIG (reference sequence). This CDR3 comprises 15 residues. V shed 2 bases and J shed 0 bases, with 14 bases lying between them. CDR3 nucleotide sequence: TGTGCCTGGAGTTTGGAGAATGAGGCCTCCTACGAGCAGTACTTC. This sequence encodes CAWSLENEASYEQYF.

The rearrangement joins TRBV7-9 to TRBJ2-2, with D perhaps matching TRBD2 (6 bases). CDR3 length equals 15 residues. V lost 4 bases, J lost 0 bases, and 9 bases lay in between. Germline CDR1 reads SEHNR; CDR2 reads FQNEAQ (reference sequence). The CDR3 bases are TGTGCCAGCAGCTCAGGGACTTCGAACACCGGGGAGCTGTTTTTT. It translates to CASSSGTSNTGELFF. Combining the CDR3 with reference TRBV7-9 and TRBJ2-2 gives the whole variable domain DTGVSQNPRHKITKRGQNVTFRCDPISEHNRLYWYRQTLGQGPEFLTYFQNEAQLEKSRLLSDRFSAERPKGSFSTLEIQRTEQGDSAMYLCASSSGTSNTGELFFGEGSRLTVL.

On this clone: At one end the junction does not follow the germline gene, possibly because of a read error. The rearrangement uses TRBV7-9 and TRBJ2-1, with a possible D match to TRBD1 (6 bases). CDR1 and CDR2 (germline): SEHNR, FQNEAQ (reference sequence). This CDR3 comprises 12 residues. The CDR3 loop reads CSSRALRGEQFF. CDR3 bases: TGTTCCAGCAGAGCGCTCAGGGGAGAGCAGTTCTTC.

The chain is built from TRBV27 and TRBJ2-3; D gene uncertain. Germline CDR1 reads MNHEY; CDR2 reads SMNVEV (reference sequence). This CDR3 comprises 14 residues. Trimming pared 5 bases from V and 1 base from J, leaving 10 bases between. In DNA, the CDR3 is TGTGCCAGCAGTCCCTTAGTGGGCACAGATACGCAGTATTTT. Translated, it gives CASSPLVGTDTQYF.

The CDR3 protein is CASTFLDSPNRGYTF. For the CDR3, the DNA is TGTGCCAGCACCTTCCTGGACAGTCCCAACCGTGGCTACACCTTC. The genes are TRBV6-5 and TRBJ1-2, with D possibly matching TRBD1 (6 bases). V was pared by 7 bases and J by 7 bases, with 22 bases between. From germline, CDR1 is MNHEY and CDR2 SVGAGI. The CDR3 runs 15 residues.

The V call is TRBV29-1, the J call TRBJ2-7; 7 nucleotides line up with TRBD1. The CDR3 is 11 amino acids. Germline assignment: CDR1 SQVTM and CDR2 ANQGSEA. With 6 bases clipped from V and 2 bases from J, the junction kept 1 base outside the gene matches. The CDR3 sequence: CSVGTAYEQYF. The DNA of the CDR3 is TGCAGCGTGGGGACAGCCTACGAGCAGTACTTC.

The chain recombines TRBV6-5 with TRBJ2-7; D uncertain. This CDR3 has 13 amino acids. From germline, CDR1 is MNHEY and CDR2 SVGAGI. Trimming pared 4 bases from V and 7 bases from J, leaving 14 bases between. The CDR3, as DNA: TGTGCCAGCAGTTCCCCCGTCTCTCGGGAGCAGTACTTC. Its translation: CASSSPVSREQYF.

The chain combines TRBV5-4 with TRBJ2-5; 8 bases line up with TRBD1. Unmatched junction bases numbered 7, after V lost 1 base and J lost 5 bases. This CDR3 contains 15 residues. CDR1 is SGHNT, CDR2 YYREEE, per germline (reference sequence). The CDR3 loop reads CASSLRRQGLETQYF. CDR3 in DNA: TGTGCCAGCAGCTTGCGAAGACAGGGGTTGGAGACCCAGTACTTC. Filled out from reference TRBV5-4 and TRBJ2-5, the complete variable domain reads ETGVTQSPTHLIKTRGQQVTLRCSSQSGHNTVSWYQQALGQGPQFIFQYYREEENGRGNFPPRFSGLQFPNYSSELNVNALELDDSALYLCASSLRRQGLETQYFGPGTRLLVL.

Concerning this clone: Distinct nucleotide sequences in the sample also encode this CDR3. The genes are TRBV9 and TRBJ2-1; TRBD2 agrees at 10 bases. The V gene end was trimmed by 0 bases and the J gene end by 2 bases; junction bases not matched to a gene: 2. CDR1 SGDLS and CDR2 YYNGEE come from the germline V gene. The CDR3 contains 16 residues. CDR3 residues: CASSVGLAGAYNEQFF. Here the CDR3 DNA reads TGTGCCAGCAGCGTAGGGCTAGCGGGGGCCTACAATGAGCAGTTCTTC. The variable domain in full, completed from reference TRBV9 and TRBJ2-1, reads DSGVTQTPKHLITATGQRVTLRCSPRSGDLSVYWYQQSLDQGLQFLIQYYNGEERAKGNILERFSAQQFPDLHSELNLSSLELGDSALYFCASSVGLAGAYNEQFFGPGTRLTVL.

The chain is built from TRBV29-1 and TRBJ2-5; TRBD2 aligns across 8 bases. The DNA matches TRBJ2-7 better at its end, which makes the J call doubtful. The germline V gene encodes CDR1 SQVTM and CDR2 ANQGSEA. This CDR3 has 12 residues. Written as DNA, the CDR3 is TGCAGCGTTACTAGCGGACCCTACGAGCAGTACTTC. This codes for CSVTSGPYEQYF.

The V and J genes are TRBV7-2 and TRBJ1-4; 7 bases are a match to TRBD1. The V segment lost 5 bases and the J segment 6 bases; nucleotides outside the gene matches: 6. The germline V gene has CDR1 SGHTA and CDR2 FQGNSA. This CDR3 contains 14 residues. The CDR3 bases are TGTGCCAGCAGCCCACAGGGGTGGGATGAAAAACTGTTTTTT. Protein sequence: CASSPQGWDEKLFF. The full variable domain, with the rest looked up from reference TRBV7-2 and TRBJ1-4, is GAGVSQSPSNKVTEKGKDVELRCDPISGHTALYWYRQSLGQGLEFLIYFQGNSAPDKSGLPSDRFSAERTGGSVSTLTIQRTQQEDSAVYLCASSPQGWDEKLFFGSGTQLSVL.

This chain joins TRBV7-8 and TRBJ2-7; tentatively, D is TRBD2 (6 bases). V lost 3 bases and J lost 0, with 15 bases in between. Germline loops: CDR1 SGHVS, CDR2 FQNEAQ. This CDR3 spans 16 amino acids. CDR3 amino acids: CASSFIWGESSYEQYF. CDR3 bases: TGTGCCAGCAGCTTTATCTGGGGGGAGAGCTCCTACGAGCAGTACTTC.

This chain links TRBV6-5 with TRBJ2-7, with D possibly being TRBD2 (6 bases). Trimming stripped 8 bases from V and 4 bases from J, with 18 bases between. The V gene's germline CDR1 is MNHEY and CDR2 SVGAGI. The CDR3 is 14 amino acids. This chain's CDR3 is CASGMATSSYEQYF. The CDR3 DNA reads TGTGCCAGCGGAATGGCGACTAGTTCTTACGAGCAGTACTTC.

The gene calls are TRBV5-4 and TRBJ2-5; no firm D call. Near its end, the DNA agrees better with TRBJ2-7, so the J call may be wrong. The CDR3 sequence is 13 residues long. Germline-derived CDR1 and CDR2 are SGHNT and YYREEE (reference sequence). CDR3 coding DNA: TGTGCCAGTGGCAAAGGAGATAACTACGAGCAGTACTTC. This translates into CASGKGDNYEQYF.

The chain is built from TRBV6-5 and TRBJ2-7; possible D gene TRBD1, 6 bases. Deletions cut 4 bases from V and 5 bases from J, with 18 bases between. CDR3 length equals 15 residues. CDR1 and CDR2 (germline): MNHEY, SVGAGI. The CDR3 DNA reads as TGTGCCAGCAGTTCGAGGACAGTCGATTACAACGAGCAGTACTTC. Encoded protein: CASSSRTVDYNEQYF.

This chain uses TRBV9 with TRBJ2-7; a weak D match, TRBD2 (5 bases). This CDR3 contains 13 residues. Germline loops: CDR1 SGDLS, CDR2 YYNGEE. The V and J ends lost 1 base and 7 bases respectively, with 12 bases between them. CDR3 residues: CASSVSFPGEQYF. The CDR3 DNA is TGTGCCAGCAGCGTATCTTTCCCGGGGGAGCAGTACTTC.

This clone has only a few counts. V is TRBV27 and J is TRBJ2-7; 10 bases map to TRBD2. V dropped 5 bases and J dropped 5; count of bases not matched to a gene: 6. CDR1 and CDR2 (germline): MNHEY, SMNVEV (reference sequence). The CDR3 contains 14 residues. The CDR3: CASSQLAGLHEQYF. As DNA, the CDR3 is TGTGCCAGCAGTCAACTAGCGGGACTTCACGAGCAGTACTTC.

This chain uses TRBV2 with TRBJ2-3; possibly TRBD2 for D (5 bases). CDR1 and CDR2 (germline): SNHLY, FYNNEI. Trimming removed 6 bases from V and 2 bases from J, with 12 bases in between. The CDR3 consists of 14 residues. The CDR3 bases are TGTGCCAGCAGGGACTCGGAGGACACAGATACGCAGTATTTT. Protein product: CASRDSEDTDTQYF.

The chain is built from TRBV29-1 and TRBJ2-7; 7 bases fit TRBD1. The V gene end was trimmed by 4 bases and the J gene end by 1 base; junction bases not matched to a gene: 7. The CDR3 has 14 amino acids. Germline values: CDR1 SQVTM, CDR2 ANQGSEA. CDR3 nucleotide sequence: TGCAGCGTTGCCCCGGGACAGCTTTCCTACGAGCAGTACTTC. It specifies CSVAPGQLSYEQYF.

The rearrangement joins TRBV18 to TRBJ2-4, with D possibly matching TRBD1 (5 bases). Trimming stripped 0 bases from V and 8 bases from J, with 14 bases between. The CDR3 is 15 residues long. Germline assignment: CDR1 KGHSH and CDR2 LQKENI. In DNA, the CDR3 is TGTGCCAGCTCACCACCGAGCAGGGCTGGGGACATTCAGTACTTC. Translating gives CASSPPSRAGDIQYF.

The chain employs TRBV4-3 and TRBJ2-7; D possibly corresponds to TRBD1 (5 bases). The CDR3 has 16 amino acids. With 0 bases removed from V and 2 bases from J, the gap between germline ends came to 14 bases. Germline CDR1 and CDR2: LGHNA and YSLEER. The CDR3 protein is CASSQDLSGNPYEQYF. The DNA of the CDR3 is TGCGCCAGCAGCCAAGATCTATCAGGGAACCCCTACGAGCAGTACTTC.